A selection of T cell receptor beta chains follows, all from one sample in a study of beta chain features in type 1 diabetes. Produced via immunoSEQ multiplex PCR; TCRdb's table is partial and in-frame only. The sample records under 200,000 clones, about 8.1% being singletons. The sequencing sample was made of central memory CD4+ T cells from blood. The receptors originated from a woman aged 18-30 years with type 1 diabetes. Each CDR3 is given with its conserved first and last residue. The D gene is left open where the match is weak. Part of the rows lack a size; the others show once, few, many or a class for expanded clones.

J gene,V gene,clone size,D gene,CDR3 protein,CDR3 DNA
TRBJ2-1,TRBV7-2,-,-,CASSSDIYNEQFF,TGTGCCAGCAGCTCGGACATCTACAATGAGCAGTTCTTC
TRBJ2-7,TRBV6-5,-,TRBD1,CASATGNPYEQYF,TGTGCCAGCGCGACAGGGAACCCCTACGAGCAGTACTTC
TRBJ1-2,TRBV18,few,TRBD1,CASSQGTGYGYTF,TGTGCCAGCTCACAGGGGACAGGCTATGGCTACACCTTC
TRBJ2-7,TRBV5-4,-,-,CASSREAGDEQYF,TGTGCCAGCAGCCGAGAAGCTGGAGACGAGCAGTACTTC
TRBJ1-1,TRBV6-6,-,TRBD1,CASSYRGMGNEAFF,TGTGCCAGCAGCTACAGGGGAATGGGCAACGAAGCTTTCTTT
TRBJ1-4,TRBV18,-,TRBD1,CASSRDSNEKLFF,TGTGCCAGCTCACGGGACAGTAATGAAAAACTGTTTTTT
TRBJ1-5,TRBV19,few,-,CASSMYGGLWSQPQHF,TGTGCCAGTAGTATGTACGGGGGGCTGTGGAGTCAGCCCCAGCATTTT
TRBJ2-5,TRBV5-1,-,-,CASSLVADPTETQYF,TGCGCCAGCAGCTTGGTAGCGGACCCTACGGAGACCCAGTACTTC
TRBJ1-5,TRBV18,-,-,CASSQGVADTSNQPQHF,TGTGCCAGCTCACAGGGGGTTGCGGACACTTCCAATCAGCCCCAGCATTTT
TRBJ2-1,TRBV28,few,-,CASSLFIGNEQFF,TGTGCCAGCAGTTTATTTATCGGCAATGAGCAGTTCTTC
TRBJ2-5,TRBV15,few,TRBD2,CATSRDLRLGLAGAPKTQYF,TGTGCCACCAGCAGAGATCTCAGGTTGGGACTAGCGGGAGCCCCAAAGACCCAGTACTTC
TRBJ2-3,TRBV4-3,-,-,CASSQDLSVDTQYF,TGCGCCAGCAGCCAAGATCTTAGCGTTGATACGCAGTATTTT
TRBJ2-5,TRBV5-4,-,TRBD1,CASSYRGPETQYF,TGTGCCAGCAGCTACAGGGGCCCGGAGACCCAGTACTTC
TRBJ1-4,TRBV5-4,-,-,CASSLSKTNEKLFF,TGTGCCAGCAGCTTGAGCAAAACTAATGAAAAACTGTTTTTT
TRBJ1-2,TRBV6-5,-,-,CASSYSFDARGYTF,TGTGCCAGCAGTTACTCCTTCGACGCGAGGGGCTACACCTTC
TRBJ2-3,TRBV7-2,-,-,CASNVGGRSTDTQYF,TGTGCCAGCAATGTCGGGGGACGAAGCACAGATACGCAGTATTTT
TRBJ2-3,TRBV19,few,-,CASSMQGKTQYF,TGTGCCAGTAGTATGCAGGGAAAGACGCAGTATTTT
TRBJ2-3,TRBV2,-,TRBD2,CASSLRTSGGTDTQYF,TGTGCCAGCAGTCTCCGGACTAGCGGAGGCACAGATACGCAGTATTTT
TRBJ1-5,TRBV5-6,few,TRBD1,CASSVGTGVRGNQPQHF,TGTGCCAGCAGCGTCGGGACAGGGGTGCGGGGCAATCAGCCCCAGCATTTT
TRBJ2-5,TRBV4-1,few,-,CASSQDYRQETQYF,TGCGCCAGCAGCCAAGATTATAGACAAGAGACCCAGTACTTC